The clone carrying this TCR beta chain has a single count. CDR3 length: 15 residues. Germline V gives CDR1 SGHNT, CDR2 YENEEA. V was clipped by 2 bases and J by 6 bases, with 17 bases between them. The data stem from a study of blood T cell repertoires in COVID-19. Original handling: It was from reference gene primer amplification that nucleated cell counts were estimated. Using immunoSEQ multiplex PCR, the repertoire was profiled, and TCRdb retains in-frame clones only, with some absent. D and trimming come from the DNA, and the V and J calls and clone size come from that table. Among roughly 380,000 clones listed, roughly 84% were seen once.

The chain joins TRBV11-3 to TRBJ2-7; D is possibly TRBD2 (6 bases). Specimen: PBMCs or T cells enriched from blood (not recorded which). The source of this sequence is a woman in her 30s who had recovered from COVID-19. In DNA, the CDR3 is TGTGCCAGCAGCTTACTGGGACTCAAAGATAGCGAGCAGTACTTC. It yields the protein CASSLLGLKDSEQYF. Full variable domain (remainder filled in from reference TRBV11-3 and TRBJ2-7): EAGVVQSPRYKIIEKKQPVAFWCNPISGHNTLYWYLQNLGQGPELLIRYENEEAVDDSQLPKDRFSAERLKGVDSTLKIQPAELGDSAVYLCASSLLGLKDSEQYFGPGTRLTVT.